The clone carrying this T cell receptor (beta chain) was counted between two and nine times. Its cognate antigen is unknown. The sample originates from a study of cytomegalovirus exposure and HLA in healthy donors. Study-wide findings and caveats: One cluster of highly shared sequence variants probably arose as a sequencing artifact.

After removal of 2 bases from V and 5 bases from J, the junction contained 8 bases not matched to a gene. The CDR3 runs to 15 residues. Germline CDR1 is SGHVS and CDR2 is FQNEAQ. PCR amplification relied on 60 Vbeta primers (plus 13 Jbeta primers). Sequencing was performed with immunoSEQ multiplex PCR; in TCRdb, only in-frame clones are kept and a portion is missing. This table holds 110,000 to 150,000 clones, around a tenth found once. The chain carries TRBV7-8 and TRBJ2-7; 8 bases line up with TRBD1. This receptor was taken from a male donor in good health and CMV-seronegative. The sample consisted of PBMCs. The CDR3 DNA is TGTGCCAGCAGCTTATTCGGCAGGGGGCTGAACGAGCAGTACTTC. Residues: CASSLFGRGLNEQYF.